This T cell receptor beta chain was captured in a study of OX40 agonist ivuxolimab in advanced cancers. Study as a whole: Ivuxolimab, an antibody acting as an agonist of OX40 (CD134), was used to treat patients. Subjects had a mean age of about 65 years, with a range of roughly 20 to 79; more than 70% were male. Study-wide findings and caveats: Circulating CD4+ and CD8+ T cells showed clonal expansion by week 6 at 0.1 to 3.0 mg/kg.

Note on this clone: Its antigen is currently unknown.

Systemic immunosuppression or a history of autoimmune disease excluded patients. Per germline, CDR1 LNHNV and CDR2 YYDKDF (reference sequence). CDR3 length equals 17 residues. V shed 5 bases, J shed 4 bases, and the junction held 14 bases outside the gene matches. Data came from immunoSEQ multiplex PCR; TCRdb stores just in-frame clones and leaves some out. Of 65,000 to 95,000 clones listed, roughly 84% are singletons. The receptor's source is an adult with an advanced solid tumor such as melanoma, head and neck, liver or kidney cancer. Specimen: CD4+ or CD8+ T cells sorted from blood, collected in a trial of the OX40 agonist ivuxolimab. The J gene is TRBJ1-3, the V gene TRBV15, with 7 positions matching TRBD1. Written as DNA, the CDR3 is TGTGCCACCAGCGGATTCTACCGACAGGGTTCCGGAAACACCATATATTTT. It specifies CATSGFYRQGSGNTIYF. The full variable domain, with the rest looked up from reference TRBV15 and TRBJ1-3, is DAMVIQNPRYQVTQFGKPVTLSCSQTLNHNVMYWYQQKSSQAPKLLFHYYDKDFNNEADTPDNFQSRRPNTSFCFLDIRSPGLGDTAMYLCATSGFYRQGSGNTIYFGEGSWLTVV.